Below, 3 T cell receptor beta chains from the same sample are listed, as sequenced in a study of blood T cells in healthy people across ages. A second PCR of about 6 to 11 cycles used a sample-barcoded 5' primer and a J-beta primer mix. Using its own MiXCR run on the 5' RACE reads, TCRdb lists one record per CDR3 protein. Of approximately 880,000 distinct CDR3 sequences listed, about 48% are singletons. Sequencing input: blood. The receptors originated from a man aged 30 to 39 in good health.

This chain links TRBV4-3 with TRBJ2-1, with 8 bases aligning to TRBD1. Germline values: CDR1 LGHNA, CDR2 YSLEER. V lost 0 bases, J lost 12 bases, and 13 bases stayed unmatched. The CDR3 runs 16 residues. CDR3 residues: CASSQDRQGRNGGQFF. In DNA form, the CDR3 reads TGCGCCAGCAGCCAAGATCGACAGGGGCGCAACGGGGGGCAGTTCTTC.

The rearrangement joins TRBV7-2 to TRBJ2-5; maybe TRBD2 (6 bases). The CDR3 is 15 residues long. V was pared by 1 base and J by 1 base, with 10 bases between. Germline loops: CDR1 SGHTA, CDR2 FQGNSA. CDR3 in DNA: TGTGCCAGCAGCTTAGGAGGGACTTTCCAAGAGACCCAGTACTTC. It translates to CASSLGGTFQETQYF.

Worth noting for this clonotype: A read error may account for a junction end that differs from germline. The CDR3 DNA reads as TGTGCCAACAGTTTCCCAGGGGCGAATACGCAGTATTTT. Protein sequence: CANSFPGANTQYF. The chain couples TRBV12-3 or TRBV12-4 to TRBJ2-3; D perhaps matches TRBD1 (6 bases). This CDR3 is built from 13 residues.